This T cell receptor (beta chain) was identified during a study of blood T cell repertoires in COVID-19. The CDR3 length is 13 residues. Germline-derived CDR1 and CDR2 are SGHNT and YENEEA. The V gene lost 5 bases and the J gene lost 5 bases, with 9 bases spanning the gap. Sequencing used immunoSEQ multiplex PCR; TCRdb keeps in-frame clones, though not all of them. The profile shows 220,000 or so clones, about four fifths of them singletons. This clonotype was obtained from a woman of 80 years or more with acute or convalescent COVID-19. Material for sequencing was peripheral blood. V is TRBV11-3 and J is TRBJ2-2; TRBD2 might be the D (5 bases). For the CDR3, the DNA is TGTGCCAGCAGCCCCCCGGGGACCGGGGAGCTGTTTTTT. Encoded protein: CASSPPGTGELFF.